The 25 T cell receptor beta chains below were found in one sample sequenced in a study of T cell responses to AZD1222 COVID-19 vaccine (dated by TCRdb to 2020 to 2023). Reading the label with the study, this specimen's time point is: about 28 days (+/-7) after the second vaccine dose. Receptor amplification or capture employed the immunoSEQ multiplex PCR assay. The immuneACCESS repertoire file appears here via TCRdb, limited to in-frame rearrangements. These files lack a portion of the clones; in checked studies, under half of the deficit traces to unresolved V genes, and the cause of the others is not known. The sample data list approximately 150,000 clones, and 80% to 95% of these were observed just once. Clones ranked in the top ten supply roughly 4% of the sample. The input for sequencing was peripheral blood, taken 28 days after the second AZD1222 dose. These receptor sequences come from an adult who received the AZD1222 COVID-19 vaccine.

Details on this clone: The junction does not match germline at one end; this may be a read error. This chain joins TRBV27 and TRBJ1-2, with D possibly TRBD1 on 5 matching bases. The CDR3 has 14 residues. Germline CDR1 MNHEY, CDR2 SMNVEV (reference sequence). In DNA, the CDR3 is TGTGCCAACAGTATGGGACGAGTTAACTATGGCTACACCTTC. This sequence encodes CANSMGRVNYGYTF.

The chain joins TRBV18 to TRBJ1-2, with D perhaps matching TRBD1 (6 bases). CDR1 and CDR2 (germline): KGHSH, LQKENI. With 3 bases removed from V and 11 bases from J, the gap between germline ends came to 13 bases. The CDR3 length is 12 residues. The CDR3 DNA follows: TGTGCCAGCTCACCCCGGGACATGGGGTACACCTTC. This encodes CASSPRDMGYTF.

The V and J genes are TRBV6-5 and TRBJ1-6; no firm D call. Germline CDR1 is MNHEY and CDR2 is SVGAGI. With 2 bases removed from V and 9 bases from J, the gap between germline ends came to 8 bases. The CDR3 consists of 13 residues. The CDR3 loop is CASSYGAFSPLHF. The CDR3, as DNA: TGTGCCAGCAGTTACGGAGCCTTTTCACCCCTCCACTTT.

The genes are TRBV19 and TRBJ2-5; D gene unclear. The V gene's germline CDR1 is LNHDA and CDR2 SQIVND (reference sequence). CDR3 size: 11 residues. Trimming removed 8 bases at V and 5 bases at J, with 9 bases between. CDR3 sequence (DNA): TGTGCCAGTGGCGACCCGGAGACCCAGTACTTC. It encodes CASGDPETQYF.

The gene calls are TRBV5-1 and TRBJ2-1, with 7 bases that match TRBD2. The germline CDR1 and CDR2 sequences are SGHRS and YFSETQ. V shed 3 bases and J 3 bases; nucleotides not matched to a gene: 3. This CDR3 is built from 14 residues. Here the CDR3 DNA reads TGCGCCAGCAGCTACCGGGGGGTCTACAATGAGCAGTTCTTC. This sequence encodes CASSYRGVYNEQFF.

This chain uses TRBV7-9 with TRBJ1-6; D remains unclear. Per the germline V gene, CDR1 is SEHNR and CDR2 is FQNEAQ (reference sequence). Trimming left V 5 bases short and J 0 bases short, with 17 bases between. This CDR3 has 18 amino acids. The CDR3 spells CASSTGLESSSYNSPLHF. In DNA form, the CDR3 reads TGTGCCAGCAGCACGGGTTTGGAGTCCAGCTCCTATAATTCACCCCTCCACTTT.

The CDR3 spells CASSMRLAGVDYEQYF. The CDR3 region has the DNA TGTGCCAGTAGTATGCGGCTAGCGGGAGTTGATTACGAGCAGTACTTC. V usage is TRBV19 and J usage is TRBJ2-7; TRBD2 matches 10 bases. This CDR3 region has 16 residues. Germline assignment: CDR1 LNHDA and CDR2 SQIVND (reference sequence). The ends lost 3 bases at V and 4 bases at J; junction bases unmatched: 9.

The J gene is TRBJ2-5, the V gene TRBV18; 9 nucleotides line up with TRBD1. CDR3 size: 14 residues. Germline V gene lookup returns CDR1 KGHSH and CDR2 LQKENI. The junction had 3 bases not matched to a gene; V was cut back by 3 bases and J by 4 bases. Here the CDR3 reads CASSPQDRGETQYF. As DNA, the CDR3 is TGTGCCAGCTCACCCCAGGACAGGGGAGAGACCCAGTACTTC. The full variable domain, in which reference TRBV18 and TRBJ2-5 provide the parts outside the CDR3, is NAGVMQNPRHLVRRRGQEARLRCSPMKGHSHVYWYRQLPEEGLKFMVYLQKENIIDESGMPKERFSAEFPKEGPSILRIQQVVRGDSAAYFCASSPQDRGETQYFGPGTRLLVL.

In this sample, this clone turned up once. The V gene is TRBV6-2 or TRBV6-3, the J gene TRBJ2-1; D is uncertain. The CDR3 contains 12 residues. Trimming removed 4 bases from V and 7 bases from J, with 8 bases in between. Germline-derived CDR1 and CDR2 are MNHEY and SVGEGT. The CDR3, as DNA: TGTGCCAGCAGTTCCGATAAAAATGAGCAGTTCTTC. This translates into CASSSDKNEQFF.

The CDR3 protein is CATSPQREALTDTQYF. The CDR3 DNA sequence: TGTGCCACCAGCCCACAGCGGGAGGCCCTCACAGATACGCAGTATTTT. The V and J genes are TRBV15 and TRBJ2-3; 9 bases are a match to TRBD2. There are 16 residues in the CDR3. Germline V lookup: CDR1 LNHNV, CDR2 YYDKDF (reference sequence). The trim removed 5 bases at V and 2 bases at J, leaving 8 bases unmatched.

This clone was recorded at least ten times. This chain uses TRBV3-1 (or the pseudogene TRBV3-2) with TRBJ2-7; a weak D match, TRBD2 (5 bases). Per the germline V gene, CDR1 is LGHDT and CDR2 is YNNKEL (reference sequence). Deletions cut 3 bases from V and 9 bases from J, with 24 bases between. CDR3 length equals 16 residues. CDR3 in amino acids: CASSQEALGNALRQYF. The DNA of the CDR3 is TGTGCCAGCAGCCAGGAGGCGCTCGGGAACGCATTACGGCAGTACTTC.

The rearrangement uses TRBV11-2 and TRBJ2-7; 9 bases map to TRBD1. Trimming removed 5 bases from V and 6 bases from J; junction bases left unmatched: 5. Germline CDR1 and CDR2: SGHAT and FQNNGV. There are 13 residues in the CDR3. This chain's CDR3 is CASSPGTGFEQYF. CDR3 DNA sequence: TGTGCCAGCAGCCCGGGGACAGGGTTCGAGCAGTACTTC. The variable domain in full, completed from reference TRBV11-2 and TRBJ2-7, reads EAGVAQSPRYKIIEKRQSVAFWCNPISGHATLYWYQQILGQGPKLLIQFQNNGVVDDSQLPKDRFSAERLKGVDSTLKIQPAKLEDSAVYLCASSPGTGFEQYFGPGTRLTVT.

CDR3 sequence reads: CASSYSVGGYGEPQHF. CDR3 coding DNA: TGTGCCAGCAGTTACTCGGTGGGGGGTTATGGAGAGCCCCAGCATTTT. The chain joins TRBV6-2 or TRBV6-3 to TRBJ1-5, with D possibly TRBD1 on 5 matching bases. From germline, CDR1 is MNHEY and CDR2 SVGEGT. This CDR3 comprises 16 residues. Trimming took 0 bases from V and 8 from J, leaving 17 bases between them.

The chain couples TRBV6-2 or TRBV6-3 to TRBJ1-5; perhaps TRBD1 as D (6 bases). CDR3 length: 15 amino acids. The V gene's germline CDR1 is MNHEY and CDR2 SVGEGT. V shed 4 bases and J shed 3 bases, with 13 bases lying between them. The CDR3 nucleotides are TGTGCCAGCAGTTTAGCCTGGGGGCTCAATCAGCCCCAGCATTTT. Translated: CASSLAWGLNQPQHF.

The J gene is TRBJ2-7, the V gene TRBV6-5; D might be TRBD1 or TRBD2, each matching 6 bases. CDR1 is MNHEY, CDR2 SVGAGI, per germline. Trimming stripped 5 bases from V and 2 bases from J, with 13 bases between. This CDR3 has 14 residues. DNA for the CDR3: TGTGCCAGCAGTCGTCGGGGGCCCACCTACGAGCAGTACTTC. Protein product: CASSRRGPTYEQYF.

The rearrangement uses TRBV27 and TRBJ1-2; D might be TRBD1 (5 bases). CDR1 and CDR2 (germline): MNHEY, SMNVEV (reference sequence). The CDR3 contains 15 residues. Trimming took 6 bases from V and 4 from J, leaving 18 bases between them. CDR3 amino acids: CASRPRWGRAYGYTF. The CDR3 nucleotides read TGTGCCAGCAGACCCAGATGGGGGAGGGCCTATGGCTACACCTTC.

In this sample, this clone turned up once. The V gene is TRBV4-2, the J gene TRBJ2-6, with TRBD2 identical over 11 bases. V trimming: 0 bases; J trimming: 1 base; junction bases outside the gene matches: 2. This CDR3 spans 18 amino acids. Germline V gene data show CDR1 as LGHNA and CDR2 as YNFKEQ. Here the CDR3 reads CASSQELAGASGANVLTF. CDR3 DNA sequence: TGTGCCAGCAGCCAAGAACTAGCGGGGGCATCTGGGGCCAACGTCCTGACTTTC.

The CDR3 is CSVDRSNYGYTF. As DNA, the CDR3 is TGCAGCGTTGACAGGTCTAACTATGGCTACACCTTC. The chain carries TRBV29-1 and TRBJ1-2; D gene uncertain. V shed 3 bases and J shed 0 bases, with 5 bases lying between them. CDR3 length: 12 residues. Germline V gene sequence: CDR1 SQVTM, CDR2 ANQGSEA.

This rearrangement joins TRBV9 to TRBJ1-2, with unresolved D. V was cut by 3 bases and J by 8 bases, with 20 bases left in between. This CDR3 has 15 residues. Per the germline V gene, CDR1 is SGDLS and CDR2 is YYNGEE. CDR3 amino acids: CASSAATLEGSGYTF. The CDR3 coding sequence is TGTGCCAGCAGCGCAGCTACCCTGGAAGGAAGCGGCTACACCTTC.

The chain carries TRBV10-3 and TRBJ2-3, with D possibly matching TRBD2 (5 bases). The CDR3 contains 15 residues. Trimming removed 2 bases at V and 2 bases at J, with 11 bases between. The germline gives CDR1 ENHRY, CDR2 SYGVKD. CDR3 protein: CAISEVSVSTDTQYF. CDR3 nucleotides: TGTGCCATCAGTGAGGTTAGCGTCTCCACAGATACGCAGTATTTT.

The rearrangement links TRBV7-2 to TRBJ2-1; D unclear. In germline, CDR1 is SGHTA, CDR2 FQGNSA. Trimming stripped 1 base from V and 9 bases from J, with 7 bases between. This CDR3 contains 12 residues. As DNA, the CDR3 is TGTGCCAGCAGCTTAGATTTGGGTGAGCAGTTCTTC. This gives the protein CASSLDLGEQFF.

This rearrangement joins TRBV9 to TRBJ1-2; D is undetermined. The CDR3 has 14 amino acids. CDR1 and CDR2 from the germline V gene are SGDLS and YYNGEE. V lost 0 bases, J lost 4 bases, and 10 bases lay in between. The CDR3 DNA sequence: TGTGCCAGCAGCGTAGAGGAGGGCTTCTATGGCTACACCTTC. Translated, it gives CASSVEEGFYGYTF.

V usage is TRBV7-9 and J usage is TRBJ1-1; D is unresolved. This CDR3 has 13 amino acids. The germline V gene has CDR1 SEHNR and CDR2 FQNEAQ (reference sequence). V lost 6 bases, J lost 1 base, and 9 bases lay in between. Here the CDR3 reads CASRPDGNTEAFF. The CDR3 DNA reads as TGTGCCAGCAGGCCTGACGGGAACACTGAAGCTTTCTTT. Based on the CDR3 plus reference TRBV7-9 and TRBJ1-1, the full variable domain is DTGVSQNPRHKITKRGQNVTFRCDPISEHNRLYWYRQTLGQGPEFLTYFQNEAQLEKSRLLSDRFSAERPKGSFSTLEIQRTEQGDSAMYLCASRPDGNTEAFFGQGTRLTVV.

In DNA, the CDR3 is TGTGCCAGCAGCCCTCGGGGGGTTGGGGCCAACGTCCTGACTTTC. Translation: CASSPRGVGANVLTF. The V gene is TRBV7-9, the J gene TRBJ2-6; 7 bases agree with TRBD2. This CDR3 has 15 amino acids. After removal of 5 bases from V and 3 bases from J, the junction contained 4 bases not matched to a gene. The germline V gene encodes CDR1 SEHNR and CDR2 FQNEAQ (reference sequence).

The chain recombines TRBV4-2 with TRBJ2-5; D is unresolved. Per the germline V gene, CDR1 is LGHNA and CDR2 is YNFKEQ. This CDR3 contains 15 residues. With 2 bases removed from V and 5 bases from J, the gap between germline ends came to 15 bases. CDR3 bases: TGTGCCAGCAGCCAAAGCCCCTGGTTTGGCGAGACCCAGTACTTC. Translating it yields CASSQSPWFGETQYF.